The present entry profiles one T cell receptor (beta chain) with its context. The data were taken from a study of blood T cell repertoires in COVID-19. As for the study in general: Sources were T cells, B-cell-depleted T cells, or PBMCs; the material itself was cDNA or gDNA.

The data were produced by immunoSEQ multiplex PCR, yet TCRdb's version contains in-frame clones alone and is incomplete. Of roughly 410,000 clones listed, approximately 90% were seen once; the top ten hold roughly 1.4%. Trimming removed 6 bases at V and 8 bases at J, with 13 bases between. The CDR3 runs 12 residues. Germline values: CDR1 SGHRS, CDR2 YFSETQ. What was sequenced was peripheral blood. The receptor was isolated from a woman in her thirties or forties with COVID-19, enrolled during active disease. The chain has TRBV5-1 and TRBJ2-3; the D is unclear. The CDR3 region has the DNA TGCGCCAGCATAGCCCCGATGGGTACGCAGTATTTT. It codes for CASIAPMGTQYF.